The 10 T cell receptor beta chains below come from one sample, sequenced in a study of CD8+ T cells in alopecia areata. cDNA prepared by RNA extraction and subsequent reverse transcription served as the template for sequencing. Using immunoSEQ multiplex PCR, the repertoire was profiled, and TCRdb retains in-frame clones only, with some absent. This sample has a few hundred thousand clones, with under 80% found just once. This sample comprised CD4+ T cells sorted from blood, obtained at week 0. The receptors originated from a human donor with alopecia areata.

The V and J genes are TRBV30 and TRBJ2-2, with D perhaps matching TRBD2 (5 bases). The CDR3 totals 15 residues. Deletions cut 0 bases from V and 7 bases from J, with 15 bases between. Germline lookup yields CDR1 GTSNPN and CDR2 SVGIG (reference sequence). In nucleotides, the CDR3 is TGTGCCTGGAGTGTACTAGGGTCCGGAGGCGGGGAGCTGTTTTTT. Protein product: CAWSVLGSGGGELFF.

This clone has just a few counts. The chain recombines TRBV18 with TRBJ2-7; perhaps TRBD1 as D (6 bases). Germline V gene lookup returns CDR1 KGHSH and CDR2 LQKENI. The CDR3 sequence is 12 residues long. V lost 2 bases and J 5 bases, leaving 7 bases between the germline ends. The CDR3 DNA reads as TGTGCCAGCTCACCAGGACAGCACGAGCAGTACTTC. Its translation is CASSPGQHEQYF.

This clone was detected a few times. This chain uses TRBV19 with TRBJ1-2; D unclear. Germline V gives CDR1 LNHDA, CDR2 SQIVND (reference sequence). This CDR3 contains 14 residues. Trimming stripped 5 bases from V and 2 bases from J, with 12 bases between. CDR3 nucleotide sequence: TGTGCCAGTAGTTTCCCCGTGACCAACTATGGCTACACCTTC. It translates to CASSFPVTNYGYTF.

V and J are TRBV30 and TRBJ1-1; the D gene is possibly TRBD1 (6 bases). The CDR3 has 15 amino acids. V was clipped by 4 bases and J by 1 base, with 16 bases between them. In germline, CDR1 is GTSNPN, CDR2 SVGIG (reference sequence). CDR3 residues: CAWILQGRANTEAFF. CDR3 nucleotides: TGTGCCTGGATTCTACAGGGAAGAGCGAACACTGAAGCTTTCTTT.

The rearrangement links TRBV15 to TRBJ1-2, with D perhaps matching TRBD1 (6 bases). This CDR3 comprises 13 residues. Germline V lookup: CDR1 LNHNV, CDR2 YYDKDF (reference sequence). The V and J ends lost 5 bases and 7 bases respectively, with 14 bases between them. This CDR3 reads CATSPGGGRGYTF. CDR3 DNA: TGTGCCACCAGCCCGGGGGGGGGCCGTGGCTACACCTTC.

J is TRBJ1-1 and V is TRBV10-3; no firm D call. This CDR3 is 14 amino acids long. Germline CDR1 ENHRY, CDR2 SYGVKD. V was cut by 4 bases and J by 0 bases, with 9 bases left in between. This CDR3 is CAISGSRMNTEAFF. The CDR3 DNA reads as TGTGCCATCAGTGGGAGTCGGATGAACACTGAAGCTTTCTTT.

The genes are TRBV29-1 and TRBJ2-5, with D uncertain. V was trimmed by 3 bases and J by 3 bases, leaving 11 bases between them. Germline loops: CDR1 SQVTM, CDR2 ANQGSEA. This CDR3 is built from 13 residues. CDR3 amino acids: CSVDPGSKETQYF. The CDR3, as DNA: TGCAGCGTTGATCCTGGGTCAAAAGAGACCCAGTACTTC.

The chain joins TRBV5-6 to TRBJ2-6, with TRBD1 matching 9 bases. This CDR3 has 18 residues. From germline, CDR1 is SGHDT and CDR2 YYEEEE. Germline trimming cut 6 bases from V and 1 base from J; bases unmatched to any gene: 11. CDR3 in amino acids: CASTLMGQGLSGANVLTF. CDR3 DNA: TGTGCCAGCACACTCATGGGACAGGGCCTGTCTGGGGCCAACGTCCTGACTTTC.

The chain is built from TRBV30 and TRBJ1-1, with D possibly being TRBD1 (5 bases). CDR3 length equals 14 residues. Trimming cost V 7 bases and J 1 base, with 16 bases left between them. Germline V gives CDR1 GTSNPN, CDR2 SVGIG (reference sequence). CDR3 sequence (DNA): TGTGCCTTCTTCAGGGAAGGAGGGAACACTGAAGCTTTCTTT. Its protein product is CAFFREGGNTEAFF.

The CDR3 region is CASSVDSRAPGVYGYTF. As DNA, the CDR3 is TGTGCCAGCAGCGTAGATTCAAGAGCACCCGGTGTCTATGGCTACACCTTC. J is TRBJ1-2 and V is TRBV9; D gene ambiguous. V was cut by 0 bases and J by 4 bases, with 19 bases left in between. The CDR3 consists of 17 residues. Germline CDR1 and CDR2: SGDLS and YYNGEE.